The present entry profiles one T cell receptor (beta chain) with its context. The data are from a study of blood T cell repertoires in COVID-19. For the study at large: Collection of acute and convalescent COVID-19 samples took place in the United States, Italy and Spain.

Here immunoSEQ multiplex PCR was the method, and the copy in TCRdb shows in-frame clones only, minus some. The sample carries about 160,000 clones, approximately 81% recorded once. Material: peripheral blood. This TCR derives from a woman of 80 years or more with active or convalescent COVID-19.

This CDR3 reads CASSSSGGFNEKLFF. The CDR3 nucleotides read TGCGCCAGCAGCTCCTCAGGGGGGTTTAATGAAAAACTGTTTTTT. The V call is TRBV5-1, the J call TRBJ1-4; 7 positions agree with TRBD1. CDR3 length: 15 amino acids. The J segment lost 4 bases and the V segment lost 3 bases, leaving 6 bases of the junction unmatched. CDR1 and CDR2 from the germline V gene are SGHRS and YFSETQ.